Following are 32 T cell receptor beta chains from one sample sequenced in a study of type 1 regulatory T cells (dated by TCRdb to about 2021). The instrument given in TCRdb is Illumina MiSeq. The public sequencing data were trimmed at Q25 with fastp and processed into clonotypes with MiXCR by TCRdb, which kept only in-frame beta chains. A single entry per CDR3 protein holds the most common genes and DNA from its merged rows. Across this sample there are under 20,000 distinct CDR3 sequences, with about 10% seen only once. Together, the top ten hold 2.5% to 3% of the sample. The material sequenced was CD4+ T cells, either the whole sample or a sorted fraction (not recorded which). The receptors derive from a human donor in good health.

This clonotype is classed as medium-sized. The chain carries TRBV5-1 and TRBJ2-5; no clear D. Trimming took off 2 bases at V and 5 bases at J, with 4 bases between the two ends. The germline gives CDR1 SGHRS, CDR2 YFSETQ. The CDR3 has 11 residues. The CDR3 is CASSLKETQYF. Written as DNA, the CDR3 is TGCGCCAGCAGCTTAAAGGAGACCCAGTACTTC.

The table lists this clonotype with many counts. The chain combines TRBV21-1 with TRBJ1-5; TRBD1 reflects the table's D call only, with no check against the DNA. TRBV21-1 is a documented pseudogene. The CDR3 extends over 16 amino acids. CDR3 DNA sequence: TGTGCCAGCAGCAAACCCGGTCGACGGAGTTATCAGCCCCAGCATTTT. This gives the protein CASSKPGRRSYQPQHF.

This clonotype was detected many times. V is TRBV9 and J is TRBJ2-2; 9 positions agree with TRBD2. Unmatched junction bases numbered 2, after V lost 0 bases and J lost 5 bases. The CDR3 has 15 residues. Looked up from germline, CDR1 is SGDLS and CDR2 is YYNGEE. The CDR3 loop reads CASSVGAGGTGELFF. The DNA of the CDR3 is TGTGCCAGCAGCGTAGGAGCGGGAGGTACCGGGGAGCTGTTTTTT. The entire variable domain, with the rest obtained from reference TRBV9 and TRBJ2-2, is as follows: DSGVTQTPKHLITATGQRVTLRCSPRSGDLSVYWYQQSLDQGLQFLIQYYNGEERAKGNILERFSAQQFPDLHSELNLSSLELGDSALYFCASSVGAGGTGELFFGEGSRLTVL.

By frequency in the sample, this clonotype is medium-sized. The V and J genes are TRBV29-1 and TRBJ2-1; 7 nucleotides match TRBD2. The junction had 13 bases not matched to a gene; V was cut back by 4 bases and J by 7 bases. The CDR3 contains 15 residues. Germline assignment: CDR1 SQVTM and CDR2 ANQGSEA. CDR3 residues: CSVGEGRAVRNEQFF. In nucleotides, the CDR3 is TGCAGCGTTGGGGAGGGTAGAGCTGTGCGGAATGAGCAGTTCTTC.

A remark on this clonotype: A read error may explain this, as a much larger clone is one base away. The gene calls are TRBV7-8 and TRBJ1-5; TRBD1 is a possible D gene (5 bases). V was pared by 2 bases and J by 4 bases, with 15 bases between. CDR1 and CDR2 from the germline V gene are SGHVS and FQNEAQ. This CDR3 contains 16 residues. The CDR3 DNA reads TGTGCCAGCAGCTTATCCCGGGGCAGGATGAATCAGCCCCAGCATTTT. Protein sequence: CASSLSRGRMNQPQHF.

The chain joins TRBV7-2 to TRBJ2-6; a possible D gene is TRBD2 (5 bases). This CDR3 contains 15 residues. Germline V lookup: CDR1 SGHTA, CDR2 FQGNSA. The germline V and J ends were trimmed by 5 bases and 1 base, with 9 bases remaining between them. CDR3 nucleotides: TGTGCCAGCAGCCGGGGAATATCTGGGGCCAACGTCCTGACTTTC. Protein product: CASSRGISGANVLTF.

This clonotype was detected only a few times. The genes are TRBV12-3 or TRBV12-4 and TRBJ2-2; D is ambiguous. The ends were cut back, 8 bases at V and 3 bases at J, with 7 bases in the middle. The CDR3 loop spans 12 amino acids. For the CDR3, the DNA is TGTGCCAGCCGAGAGCACACCGGGGAGCTGTTTTTT. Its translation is CASREHTGELFF.

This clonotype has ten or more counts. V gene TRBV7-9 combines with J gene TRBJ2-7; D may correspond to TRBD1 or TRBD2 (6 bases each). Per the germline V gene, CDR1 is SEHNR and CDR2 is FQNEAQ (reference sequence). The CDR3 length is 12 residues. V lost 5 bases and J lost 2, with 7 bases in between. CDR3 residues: CASSGGPYEQYF. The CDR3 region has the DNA TGTGCCAGCAGCGGGGGGCCCTACGAGCAGTACTTC.

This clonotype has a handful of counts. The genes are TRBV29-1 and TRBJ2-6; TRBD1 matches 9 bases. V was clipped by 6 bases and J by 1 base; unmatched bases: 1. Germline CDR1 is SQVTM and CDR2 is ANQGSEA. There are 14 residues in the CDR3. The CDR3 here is CSVGTGSGANVLTF. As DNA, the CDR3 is TGCAGCGTGGGGACAGGGTCTGGGGCCAACGTCCTGACTTTC.

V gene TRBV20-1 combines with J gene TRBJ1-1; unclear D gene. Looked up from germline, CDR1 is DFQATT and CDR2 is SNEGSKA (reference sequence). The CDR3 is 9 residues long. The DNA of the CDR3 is TGCAGGGACGGGAAGGAAGCTTTCTTT. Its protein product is CRDGKEAFF.

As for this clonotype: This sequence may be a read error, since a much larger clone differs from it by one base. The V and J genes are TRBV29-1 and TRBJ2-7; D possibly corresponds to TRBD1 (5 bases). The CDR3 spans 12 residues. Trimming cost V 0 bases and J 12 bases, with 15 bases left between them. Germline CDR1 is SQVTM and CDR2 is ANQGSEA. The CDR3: CSVEDTGRARYF. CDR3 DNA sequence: TGCAGCGTTGAAGATACGGGCAGGGCCAGGTACTTC.

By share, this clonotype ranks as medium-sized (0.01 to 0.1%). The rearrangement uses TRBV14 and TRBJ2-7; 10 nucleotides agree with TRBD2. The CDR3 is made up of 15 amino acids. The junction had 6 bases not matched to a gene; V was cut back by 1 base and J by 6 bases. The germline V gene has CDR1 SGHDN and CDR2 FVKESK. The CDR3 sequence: CASSQASSGRSEQYF. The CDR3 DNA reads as TGTGCCAGCAGCCAAGCGTCTAGCGGGAGATCCGAGCAGTACTTC.

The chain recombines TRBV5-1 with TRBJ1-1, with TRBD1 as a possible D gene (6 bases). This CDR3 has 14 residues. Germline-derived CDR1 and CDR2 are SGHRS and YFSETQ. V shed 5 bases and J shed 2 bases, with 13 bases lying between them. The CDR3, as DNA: TGCGCCAGCAGGCGGACAGCGGGCAACACTGAAGCTTTCTTT. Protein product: CASRRTAGNTEAFF.

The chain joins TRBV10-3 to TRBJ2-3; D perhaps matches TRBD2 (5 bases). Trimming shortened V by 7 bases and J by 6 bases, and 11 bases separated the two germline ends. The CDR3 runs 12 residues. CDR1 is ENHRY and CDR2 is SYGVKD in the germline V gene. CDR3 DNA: TGTGCCATCAAGGGTACGGGGGATACGCAGTATTTT. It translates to CAIKGTGDTQYF.

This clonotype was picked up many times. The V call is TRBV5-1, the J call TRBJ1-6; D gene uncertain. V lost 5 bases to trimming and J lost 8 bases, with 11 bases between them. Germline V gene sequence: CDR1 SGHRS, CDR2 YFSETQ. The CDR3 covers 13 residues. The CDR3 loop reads CASRSTLDSPLHF. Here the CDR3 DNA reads TGCGCCAGCAGGAGTACTCTGGATTCACCCCTCCACTTT.

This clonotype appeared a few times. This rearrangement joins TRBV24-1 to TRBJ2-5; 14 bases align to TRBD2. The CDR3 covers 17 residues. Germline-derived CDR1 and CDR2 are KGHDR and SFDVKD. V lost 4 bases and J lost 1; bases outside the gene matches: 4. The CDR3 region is CATSDPGLAGGQETQYF. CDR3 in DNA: TGTGCCACCAGTGACCCCGGACTAGCGGGAGGCCAAGAGACCCAGTACTTC.

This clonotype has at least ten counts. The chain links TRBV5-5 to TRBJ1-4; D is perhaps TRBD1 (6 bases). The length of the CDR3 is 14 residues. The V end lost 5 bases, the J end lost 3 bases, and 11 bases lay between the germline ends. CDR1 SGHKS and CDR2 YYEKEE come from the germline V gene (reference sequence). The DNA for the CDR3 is TGTGCCAGCAGAGTACAGGGAGCTAATGAAAAACTGTTTTTT. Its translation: CASRVQGANEKLFF.

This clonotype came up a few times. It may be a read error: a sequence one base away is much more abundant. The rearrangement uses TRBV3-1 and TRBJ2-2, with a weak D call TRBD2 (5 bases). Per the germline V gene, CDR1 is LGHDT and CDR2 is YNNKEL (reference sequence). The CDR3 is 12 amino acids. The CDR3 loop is CASSLWAGEPFF. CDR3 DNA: TGTGCCAGCAGTCTCTGGGCTGGGGAGCCGTTTTTT. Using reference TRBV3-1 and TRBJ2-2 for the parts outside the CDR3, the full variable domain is DTAVSQTPKYLVTQMGNDKSIKCEQNLGHDTMYWYKQDSKKFLKIMFSYNNKELIINETVPNRFSPKSPDKAHLNLHINSLELGDSAVYFCASSLWAGEPFFGEGSRLTVL.

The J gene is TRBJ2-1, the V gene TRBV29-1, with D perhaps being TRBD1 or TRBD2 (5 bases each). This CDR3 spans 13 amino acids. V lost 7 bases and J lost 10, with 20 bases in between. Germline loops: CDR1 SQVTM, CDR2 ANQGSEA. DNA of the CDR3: TGCAGCGCTCCGCCCCCCGGGGCATACGAGCAGTTCTTC. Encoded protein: CSAPPPGAYEQFF.

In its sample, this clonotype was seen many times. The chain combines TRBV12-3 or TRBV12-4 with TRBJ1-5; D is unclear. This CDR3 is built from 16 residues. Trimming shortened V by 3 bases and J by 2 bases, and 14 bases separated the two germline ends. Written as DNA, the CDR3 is TGTGCCAGCAGTTTTGCAGTCCGGTCGGGCAATCAGCCCCAGCATTTT. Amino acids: CASSFAVRSGNQPQHF.

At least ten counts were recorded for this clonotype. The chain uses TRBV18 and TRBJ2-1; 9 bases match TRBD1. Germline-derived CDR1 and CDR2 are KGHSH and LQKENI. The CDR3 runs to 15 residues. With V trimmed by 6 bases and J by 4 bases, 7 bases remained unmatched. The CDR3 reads CASSPSGQGYNEQFF. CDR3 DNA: TGTGCCAGCTCCCCATCGGGACAGGGTTACAATGAGCAGTTCTTC.

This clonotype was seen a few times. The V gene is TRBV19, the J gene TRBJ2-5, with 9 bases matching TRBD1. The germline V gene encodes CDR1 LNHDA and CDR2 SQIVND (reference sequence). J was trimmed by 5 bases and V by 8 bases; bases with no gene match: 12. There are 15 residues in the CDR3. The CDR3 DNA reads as TGTGCCAGTTTGGATTCGGGACAGGGCAGGGAGACCCAGTACTTC. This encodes CASLDSGQGRETQYF.

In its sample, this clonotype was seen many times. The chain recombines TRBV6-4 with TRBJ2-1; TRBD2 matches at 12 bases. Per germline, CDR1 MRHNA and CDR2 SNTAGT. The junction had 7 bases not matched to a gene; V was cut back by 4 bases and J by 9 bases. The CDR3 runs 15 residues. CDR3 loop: CASSALAGGPGEQFF. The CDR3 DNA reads TGTGCCAGCAGTGCCCTAGCGGGAGGGCCCGGTGAGCAGTTCTTC.

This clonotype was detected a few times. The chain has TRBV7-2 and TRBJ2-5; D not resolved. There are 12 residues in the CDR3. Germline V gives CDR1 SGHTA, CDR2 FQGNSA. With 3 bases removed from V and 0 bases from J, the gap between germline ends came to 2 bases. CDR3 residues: CASSFNQETQYF. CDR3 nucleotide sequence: TGTGCCAGCAGCTTTAACCAAGAGACCCAGTACTTC.

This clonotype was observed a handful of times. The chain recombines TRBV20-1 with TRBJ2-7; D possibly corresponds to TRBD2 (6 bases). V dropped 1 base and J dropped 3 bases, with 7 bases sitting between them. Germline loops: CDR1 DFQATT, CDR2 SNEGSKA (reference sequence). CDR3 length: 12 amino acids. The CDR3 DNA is TGCAGTGCTAGAGGCGGGAACTACGAGCAGTACTTC. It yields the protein CSARGGNYEQYF.

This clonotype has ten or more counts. In DNA, the CDR3 is TGTGCCAGCGAGACAGACAGGGAGGGCGCAGATACGCAGTATTTT. It is translated as CASETDREGADTQYF. This sequence joins TRBV5-6 and TRBJ2-3; D is possibly TRBD1 or TRBD2 (7 bases each). Between the trimmed V and J ends, which lost 7 bases and 4 bases, there was a span of 19 bases. The CDR3 has 15 residues. CDR1 is SGHDT, CDR2 YYEEEE, per germline.

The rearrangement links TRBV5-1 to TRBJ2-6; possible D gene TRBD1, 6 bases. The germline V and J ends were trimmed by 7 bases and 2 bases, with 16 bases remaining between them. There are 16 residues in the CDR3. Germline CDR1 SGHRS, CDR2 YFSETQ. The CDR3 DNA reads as TGCGCCAGCCGCCCGCAGGGGAGTGCTGGGGCCAACGTCCTGACTTTC. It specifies CASRPQGSAGANVLTF.

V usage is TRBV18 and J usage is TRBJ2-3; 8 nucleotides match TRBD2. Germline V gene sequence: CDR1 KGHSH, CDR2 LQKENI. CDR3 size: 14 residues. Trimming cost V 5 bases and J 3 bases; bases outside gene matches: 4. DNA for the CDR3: TGTGCCAGCTCAAGAGCGGGAGTTACAGATACGCAGTATTTT. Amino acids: CASSRAGVTDTQYF. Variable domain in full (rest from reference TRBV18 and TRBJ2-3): NAGVMQNPRHLVRRRGQEARLRCSPMKGHSHVYWYRQLPEEGLKFMVYLQKENIIDESGMPKERFSAEFPKEGPSILRIQQVVRGDSAAYFCASSRAGVTDTQYFGPGTRLTVL.

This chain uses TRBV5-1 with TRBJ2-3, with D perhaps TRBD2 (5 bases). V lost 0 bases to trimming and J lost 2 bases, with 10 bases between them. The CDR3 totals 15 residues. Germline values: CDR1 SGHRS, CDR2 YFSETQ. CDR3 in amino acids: CASSLGGGYTDTQYF. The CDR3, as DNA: TGCGCCAGCAGCTTGGGTGGCGGGTACACAGATACGCAGTATTTT.

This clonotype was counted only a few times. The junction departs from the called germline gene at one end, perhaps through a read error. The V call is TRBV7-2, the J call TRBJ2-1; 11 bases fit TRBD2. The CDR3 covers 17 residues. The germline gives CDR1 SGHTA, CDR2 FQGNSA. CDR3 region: CASSLDRASGRYNEQFF. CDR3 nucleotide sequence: TGTGCCAGCAGTTTAGACAGGGCTAGCGGGAGGTACAATGAGCAGTTCTTC.

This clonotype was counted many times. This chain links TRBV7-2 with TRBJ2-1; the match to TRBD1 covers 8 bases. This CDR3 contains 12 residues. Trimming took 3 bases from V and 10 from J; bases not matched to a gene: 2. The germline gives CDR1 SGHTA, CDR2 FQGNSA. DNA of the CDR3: TGTGCCAGCAGCTTCACAGGGGGGGAGCAGTTCTTC. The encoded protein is CASSFTGGEQFF.

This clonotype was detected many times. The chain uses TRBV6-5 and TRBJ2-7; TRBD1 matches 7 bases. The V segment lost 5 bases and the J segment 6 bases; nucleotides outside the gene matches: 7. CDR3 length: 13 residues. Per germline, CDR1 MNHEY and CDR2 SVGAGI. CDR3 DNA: TGTGCCAGCAGTCATCAGGGGGTGAGCGAGCAGTACTTC. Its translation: CASSHQGVSEQYF.